The clone carrying this T cell receptor beta chain turned up a few times. The sample originates from a study of T cell responses to AZD1222 COVID-19 vaccine. Germline assignment: CDR1 LNHDA and CDR2 SQIVND (reference sequence). The length of the CDR3 is 14 residues. J gave up 4 bases and V 4 bases, and 3 bases lay outside the gene matches. TCRdb keeps only in-frame clones here, not all; method: immunoSEQ multiplex PCR. The table records about 260,000 clones, 85% to 95% of them present only once. The material was peripheral blood, obtained on day 0 of AZD1222 vaccination. The chain carries TRBV19 and TRBJ1-5, with 8 bases matching TRBD1. This TCR was sampled from an adult in good health. The CDR3, as DNA: TGTGCCAGTAGTAAACAGGGGGGGAATCAGCCCCAGCATTTT. Protein product: CASSKQGGNQPQHF.